This is a list of T cell receptor beta chains from one sample in a study of blood T cell repertoires in COVID-19. The data were produced by immunoSEQ multiplex PCR, yet TCRdb's version contains in-frame clones alone and is incomplete. In the table there are approximately 300,000 clones, 70% to 90% of which are singletons. Input material: PBMCs or T cells enriched from blood (not recorded which). These receptors all come from a woman between 25 and 40 years old who had recovered from COVID-19. Each CDR3 is given with its conserved first and last residue. Fields, in order: D gene, J gene, clone size, V gene, CDR3 protein, CDR3 DNA. The D gene is left open where the match is weak. Expanded clones get a size class; other rows say once, few or many, or leave the size out.

>TRBD1|TRBJ2-7|.|TRBV5-1
CASGTGNYEQYF
TGCGCCAGCGGGACAGGGAACTACGAGCAGTACTTC
>.|TRBJ2-7|few|TRBV7-9
CASSRTVYEQYF
TGTGCCAGCAGCCGGACAGTTTACGAGCAGTACTTC
>TRBD1|TRBJ1-2|.|TRBV19
CASSMGTGPNYGYTF
TGTGCCAGTAGTATGGGGACAGGCCCTAACTATGGCTACACCTTC
>.|TRBJ1-3|.|TRBV28
CASSLAPGISGNTIYF
TGTGCCAGCAGTTTAGCTCCAGGGATCTCTGGAAACACCATATATTTT
>TRBD1|TRBJ1-5|.|TRBV5-8
CASSWGTGENQPQHF
TGTGCCAGCAGCTGGGGGACAGGGGAAAATCAGCCCCAGCATTTT
>.|TRBJ2-7|.|TRBV11-2
CASSPTQATDRYEQYF
TGTGCCAGCAGCCCCACCCAAGCGACAGACCGCTACGAGCAGTACTTC
>TRBD2|TRBJ2-1|.|TRBV18
CASSGTSGLNEQFF
TGTGCCAGCTCCGGGACTAGCGGCCTCAATGAGCAGTTCTTC
>.|TRBJ1-5|.|TRBV27
CASRKTGLGSQPQHF
TGTGCCAGCAGGAAAACAGGGCTTGGTAGTCAGCCCCAGCATTTT
>TRBD1|TRBJ2-2|.|TRBV9
CASSLRDRGITGELFF
TGTGCCAGCAGCCTCCGGGACAGGGGGATTACCGGGGAGCTGTTTTTT
>TRBD1|TRBJ1-2|.|TRBV3-1/TRBV3-2
CASSHLTGQGAYGYTF
TGTGCCAGCAGCCACCTCACAGGACAGGGGGCATATGGCTACACCTTC
>.|TRBJ1-1|.|TRBV11-2
CASSLFQGTEAFF
TGTGCCAGCAGCTTATTTCAGGGCACTGAAGCTTTCTTT
>TRBD2|TRBJ2-3|once|TRBV19
CASGNRGGGMDTQYF
TGTGCCAGCGGAAATCGGGGGGGCGGTATGGATACGCAGTATTTT
>TRBD1|TRBJ2-7|.|TRBV7-2
CASSLVQGMGEQYF
TGTGCCAGCAGCTTAGTACAGGGGATGGGCGAGCAGTACTTC
>.|TRBJ1-3|.|TRBV5-8
CASSLASEGLNTIYF
TGTGCCAGCAGCTTGGCCTCAGAGGGTCTAAACACCATATATTTT
>TRBD1|TRBJ1-4|.|TRBV5-6
CASSLPGQGNYGEKLFF
TGTGCCAGCAGCCTACCGGGACAGGGAAATTATGGAGAAAAACTGTTTTTT
>.|TRBJ1-6|.|TRBV10-3
CAIRQTGPSSPLHF
TGTGCCATCAGGCAGACAGGCCCTTCCTCACCCCTCCACTTT
>.|TRBJ2-1|.|TRBV4-1
CASSQATGPYNEQFF
TGCGCCAGCAGCCAAGCGACAGGACCATACAATGAGCAGTTCTTC
>.|TRBJ2-3|.|TRBV7-9
CASSLAETAVRNTKYF
TGTGCCAGCAGCTTAGCCGAAACAGCAGTGCGTAATACGAAGTATTTT
>.|TRBJ1-4|.|TRBV19
CASSIGVQGINEKLFF
TGTGCCAGTAGTATAGGGGTCCAGGGAATTAATGAAAAACTGTTTTTT
>TRBD2|TRBJ2-2|.|TRBV6-5
CASTPTSPNTGELFF
TGTGCCAGCACCCCGACTAGCCCGAACACCGGGGAGCTGTTTTTT
>.|TRBJ2-3|.|TRBV19
CASSEGATQYF
TGTGCCAGTAGTGAGGGAGCTACGCAGTATTTT
>TRBD2|TRBJ2-7|.|TRBV10-3
CAISEFRVGGNYEQYF
TGTGCCATCAGTGAGTTTCGAGTCGGGGGGAACTACGAGCAGTACTTC
>TRBD1|TRBJ2-5|.|TRBV5-8
CASSDKGTAKRPQYF
TGTGCCAGCAGCGACAAGGGGACAGCCAAGAGACCCCAGTACTTC
>TRBD2|TRBJ2-3|.|TRBV28
CASSSPSRGGIDTQYF
TGTGCCAGCAGTTCCCCCTCACGGGGAGGGATAGATACGCAGTATTTT
>TRBD2|TRBJ2-2|few|TRBV28
CASSPLAGNGELFF
TGTGCCAGCAGTCCCCTAGCGGGAAACGGGGAGCTGTTTTTT
>TRBD2|TRBJ2-3|.|TRBV24-1
CATSDRLAGDTDTQYF
TGTGCCACCAGTGACAGACTAGCGGGAGATACAGATACGCAGTATTTT
>TRBD2|TRBJ2-3|.|TRBV10-2
CATWGGNSTDTQYF
TGCGCCACCTGGGGGGGGAATAGCACAGATACGCAGTATTTT
>.|TRBJ2-7|.|TRBV7-9
CASSSDRDKLYEQYF
TGTGCCAGCAGCTCCGACCGGGACAAACTCTACGAGCAGTACTTC
>TRBD1|TRBJ1-6|.|TRBV7-2
CTSSSTGLGSPLHF
TGTACCAGCAGCTCGACAGGGTTGGGGTCACCCCTCCACTTT
>TRBD2|TRBJ2-2|.|TRBV5-1
CASRRAGDTGELFF
TGCGCCAGCCGCCGAGCGGGAGACACCGGGGAGCTGTTTTTT
>TRBD1|TRBJ1-1|.|TRBV18
CASSPTTGGGTEAFF
TGTGCCAGCTCGCCGACGACAGGGGGTGGCACTGAAGCTTTCTTT
>.|TRBJ2-5|.|TRBV28
CASSTGYETQYF
TGTGCCAGCAGCACAGGATACGAGACCCAGTACTTC
>TRBD1|TRBJ2-7|.|TRBV20-1
CSASFLDRAYEQYF
TGCAGTGCTAGTTTTCTCGACAGGGCTTACGAGCAGTACTTC
>.|TRBJ1-2|few|TRBV11-2
CASSHLTGSNYGYTF
TGTGCCAGCAGCCATCTAACAGGTTCTAACTATGGCTACACCTTC
>.|TRBJ1-6|.|TRBV6-5
CASRDGRDSPLHF
TGTGCCAGCAGAGACGGGAGGGATTCACCCCTCCACTTT
>.|TRBJ1-6|.|TRBV10-3
CAIGQASESPLHF
TGTGCCATCGGGCAGGCATCGGAATCACCCCTCCACTTT
>.|TRBJ1-2|.|TRBV25-1
CASSDQGFYGYTF
TGTGCCAGCAGTGATCAGGGGTTCTATGGCTACACCTTC
>TRBD1|TRBJ2-2|.|TRBV11-1
CASSLGQGDTGELFF
TGTGCCAGCAGCTTAGGACAGGGGGACACCGGGGAGCTGTTTTTT
>.|TRBJ1-1|.|TRBV10-2
CASSEWGPEAFF
TGCGCCAGCAGTGAGTGGGGGCCTGAAGCTTTCTTT
>.|TRBJ1-4|few|TRBV18
CASSPARGTNEKLFF
TGTGCCAGCTCACCAGCCAGGGGAACTAATGAAAAACTGTTTTTT
>.|TRBJ1-2|.|TRBV5-6
CASSLGADSYYGYTF
TGTGCCAGCAGCTTGGGCGCGGACAGTTACTATGGCTACACCTTC